This T cell receptor beta chain was captured in a study of T cells expressing NK-cell markers. Study as a whole: The TCR beta repertoires were obtained from sorted CD3+CD56+NKG2C+, CD3+CD56+NKG2C- and CD3+CD56-NKG2C+ T cells. Sequencing covered eight donors, seven HCMV-seropositive and one seronegative.

With regard to this clonotype: Its antigen is as yet unknown.

TCRdb reprocessed the 5' RACE reads and stores each CDR3 protein as one record, lacking DNA. The listing records 500,000 to 600,000 distinct CDR3 sequences. Study-level points and caveats: The HCMV specificity of the expanded NKG2C+ T cell clones stayed unresolved.

The source of this sequence is a man aged 18 to 30 in good health. Sequenced input: blood T cells: a sorted CD56 or NKG2C T cell subset, CD4+ or CD8+ T cells, or bulk PBMC T cells (not recorded which).

CDR3: CASSHQADRGRRTDTQYF. This chain uses TRBV4-3 with TRBJ2-3; the D call of TRBD1 rests on TCRdb alone, since no DNA is present to check it. Per the germline V gene, CDR1 is LGHNA and CDR2 is YSLEER. The CDR3 covers 18 residues.